This T cell receptor (beta chain) stems from a study of blood T cell repertoires in COVID-19 (dated by TCRdb to the early 2020s). Background for the entire study: Collaborator samples came from the United States, Italy and Spain and covered acute and convalescent phases of COVID-19. Where available, HLA class I and class II types were taken from metadata supplied by the sample provider and were not determined by assay-based typing. Sample metadata almost always included a de-identified subject ID, COVID-19 status, age in years and sex. The repertoires were released in a freely available public database intended as a resource for research on the immune response to SARS-CoV-2. The material from the prospective study consisted of cDNA or gDNA derived from T cells, B-cell-depleted T cells, or PBMCs. The dataset comprised deeply sampled blood TCRbeta repertoires from subjects exposed to, actively infected with, or recovered from COVID-19. The samples were drawn from two sources: the first 160 participants of the ongoing ImmuneRACE study, and fewer than 1,500 subjects contributed by 6 global collaborators.

Counted from cysteine to phenylalanine, this CDR3 has 14 amino acids. Only the CDR3 region is kept as DNA, spanning 42 bases read in frame from base 1. The CDR1 and CDR2 encoded by the germline V gene (reference sequence) are LNHDA and SQIVND. At the junction V is shortened by 5 bases and J by 6 bases; bases outside the gene matches: 9. Whole blood was collected in K2EDTA tubes by collaborating institutions according to the institutions' own protocols. For TCRbeta analysis, collaborators shipped samples as frozen whole blood, isolated PBMCs, or DNA extracted from either of those sample types. TCRbeta CDR3 regions were amplified from genomic DNA by means of the immunoSEQ Assay, a bias-controlled multiplex PCR. The original methods were these. Nucleated cell counts per sample were estimated from amplification of reference gene primers within the assay. To quantify the absolute abundance of each unique TCRbeta CDR3 rearrangement, sequence reads were collapsed and filtered. For each sample, productive Simpson clonality was calculated as the square root of Simpson's diversity index over productive rearrangements. This is the immuneACCESS table as TCRdb keeps it, with only in-frame sequences that have V and J called. A part of the clones is gone; compared with another copy, unresolved V genes explain less than half, and the rest is unexplained. V and J calls and clone size are copied from that table; D and trimming were computed from the DNA. The sample table records around 68,000 clones; around 87% of these occur just once. Jointly, the top ten make up under 7% of the sample.

This clone was detected once. Its antigen has not been determined. Per-base quality was not reported, and no clone a single base away is much larger than it. Study-wide conclusions, independent of this receptor: Clinical and demographic metadata were provided uncurated, with the amount varying by source and participant.

Sequenced: peripheral blood. The sequence links TRBV19 to TRBJ1-2, with 7 bases aligning to TRBD1. The sequence was collected from a man in his fifties or sixties with active COVID-19. The CDR3 region: CASSSAGGIDGYTF. In nucleotide form, the sequence is TGTGCCAGTAGTTCCGCAGGGGGTATCGATGGCTACACCTTC. Outside the CDR3, residues come from the reference TRBV19 and TRBJ1-2 proteins, so the full variable domain is: DGGITQSPKYLFRKEGQNVTLSCEQNLNHDAMYWYRQDPGQGLRLIYYSQIVNDFQKGDIAEGYSVSREKKESFPLTVTSAQKNPTAFYLCASSSAGGIDGYTFGSGTRLTVV.